This TCR beta chain was retrieved from a study of T cell clonotyping in hematopoietic cell transplantation. In germline, CDR1 is GTSNPN, CDR2 SVGIG (reference sequence). The CDR3 runs to 15 residues. V lost 7 bases to trimming and J lost 9 bases; unmatched junction nucleotides: 10. Libraries were prepared by immunoSEQ multiplex PCR; TCRdb keeps only in-frame clonotypes and omits some of them. The table shows 15,000 to 20,000 clones, with 65% to 80% occurring only once. General study findings and limits: CD4 and CD8 repertoire contributions could not be separated without sorting. Pathologically expanded recipient clonotypes increased progressively from day 30 to day 180 as diversity fell. Few recipient clonotypes overlapped donors; over 95% were de novo at given depth.

Notes on this clone: Its antigen remains unknown.

This sequence originates from a man in his 60s in good health. Some clones in this sample may be carry-over from other donors' samples. The chain joins TRBV30 to TRBJ1-6; 12 bases are shared with TRBD1. The sequenced sample consisted of peripheral blood mononuclear cells. The CDR3 region is CALAPWGQGASPLHF. The CDR3, as DNA: TGTGCCTTGGCTCCTTGGGGACAGGGGGCTTCACCCCTCCACTTT.